Reported below is one T cell receptor (beta chain). No antigen is known for it. The sample is drawn from a study of long-term antiretroviral therapy in people with HIV. Overall study results and limits: HIV repertoires covered narrower CDR3 length ranges than controls did.

Germline CDR1 and CDR2: SEHNR and FQNEAQ (reference sequence). V lost 1 base to trimming and J lost 5 bases, with 3 bases between them. The CDR3 contains 12 residues. Researchers report immunoSEQ v3.0 was run at survey level. Each sample had sequencing targeting 40,000-50,000 T-cell genomes. Clones were read by immunoSEQ multiplex PCR, and TCRdb kept only the in-frame ones, dropping some. The table shows 7,500 to 9,500 clones, with over 80% occurring only once. Cryopreserved PBMC samples of roughly 0.95-10 million cells were used for DNA extraction. The input for sequencing was unsorted PBMCs, taken 0.3 years before starting antiretroviral therapy. V and J are TRBV7-9 and TRBJ1-5, with unresolved D. This receptor was obtained from a young man with HIV. The DNA for the CDR3 is TGTGCCAGCAGCTTAGATGATCAGCCCCAGCATTTT. Its protein product is CASSLDDQPQHF.